This T cell receptor beta chain is from a study of T cells in Graves' hyperthyroidism and ophthalmopathy. Aged 18 to 65, the patients had hyperthyroidism that was newly diagnosed and had lasted under 2 months. Ten or more counts support this clonotype. The CDR3 regions of TCR beta were amplified from RNA transcripts. TCR CDR3 underwent first-round RT-PCR with the HTBI primer set. MiXCR was run by TCRdb on the multiplex PCR reads, yielding one entry per CDR3 protein. The table shows about half a million distinct CDR3 sequences, with more than 20% occurring only once. The CDR3 has 14 amino acids. Deletions cut 2 bases from V and 5 bases from J, with 13 bases between. Germline values: CDR1 MDHEN, CDR2 SYDVKM.

This TCR came from a man aged 18 to 29 with Graves' hyperthyroidism. Sequences were obtained from blood. The chain employs TRBV28 and TRBJ2-7; D not resolved. As DNA, the CDR3 is TGTGCCAGCAGTTTAGGGTCGGGCGCCGACGAGCAGTACTTC. This translates into CASSLGSGADEQYF. The full variable domain, its missing parts supplied by reference TRBV28 and TRBJ2-7, is DVKVTQSSRYLVKRTGEKVFLECVQDMDHENMFWYRQDPGLGLRLIYFSYDVKMKEKGDIPEGYSVSREKKERFSLILESASTNQTSMYLCASSLGSGADEQYFGPGTRLTVT.